This T cell receptor beta chain was sequenced in a study of neurological immune-mediated disorders. TCRdb used MiXCR to reprocess the 5' RACE reads, holding one entry per CDR3 protein. The profile shows just over 30,000 distinct CDR3 sequences, roughly 3.7% of them singletons. The CDR3 consists of 11 residues. V gave up 4 bases and J gave up 11 bases, with 14 bases separating them. In germline, CDR1 is DFQATT, CDR2 SNEGSKA (reference sequence). This clonotype was detected ten times or more. The chain uses TRBV20-1 and TRBJ1-1, with D unclear. The TCR sequence derives from a woman in her 40s in good health. The sample consisted of CD4+ T cells from blood. Here the CDR3 DNA reads TGCAGTGCTACCGCGGCCGGGTTTGCTTTCTTT. Translating it yields CSATAAGFAFF.